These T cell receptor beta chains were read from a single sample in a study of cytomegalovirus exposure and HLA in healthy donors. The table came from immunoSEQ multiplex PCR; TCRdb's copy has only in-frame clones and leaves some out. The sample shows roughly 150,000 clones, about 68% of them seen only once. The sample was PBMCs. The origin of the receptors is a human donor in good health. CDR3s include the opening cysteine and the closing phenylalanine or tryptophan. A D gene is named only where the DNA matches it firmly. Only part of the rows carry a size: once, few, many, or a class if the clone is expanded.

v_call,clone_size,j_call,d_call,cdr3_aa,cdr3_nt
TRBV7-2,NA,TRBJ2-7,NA,CASSLASGGGVYEQYF,TGTGCCAGCAGCTTAGCGTCGGGTGGCGGAGTCTACGAGCAGTACTTC
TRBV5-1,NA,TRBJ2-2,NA,CASRGIGNIAGELFF,TGCGCCAGCAGAGGAATCGGGAACATCGCCGGGGAGCTGTTTTTT
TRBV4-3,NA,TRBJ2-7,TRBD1,CASSHSTGTYEQYF,TGCGCCAGCAGCCACTCGACAGGGACCTACGAGCAGTACTTC
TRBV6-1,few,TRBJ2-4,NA,CASSEAGGGEKNIQYF,TGTGCCAGCAGTGAAGCAGGAGGGGGCGAGAAAAACATTCAGTACTTC
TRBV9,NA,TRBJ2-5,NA,CASSVGGAGVETQYF,TGTGCCAGCAGCGTAGGGGGGGCGGGAGTGGAGACCCAGTACTTC
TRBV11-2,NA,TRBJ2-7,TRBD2,CASSLTGTNEQYF,TGTGCCAGCAGCTTAACTGGGACTAACGAGCAGTACTTC
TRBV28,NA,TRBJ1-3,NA,CASSTLPGNTIYF,TGTGCCAGCAGTACATTGCCTGGAAACACCATATATTTT
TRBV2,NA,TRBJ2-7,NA,CASSVQDQYSYEQYF,TGTGCCAGCAGTGTACAGGACCAATACTCCTACGAGCAGTACTTC
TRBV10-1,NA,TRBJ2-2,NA,CASSESAGNTGELFF,TGCGCCAGCAGTGAGTCCGCAGGCAACACCGGGGAGCTGTTTTTT
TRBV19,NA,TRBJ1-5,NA,CASSIRGASNQPQHF,TGTGCCAGTAGTATCCGGGGGGCAAGTAATCAGCCCCAGCATTTT
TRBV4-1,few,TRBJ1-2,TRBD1,CASSQGYRGSSGYTF,TGCGCCAGCAGCCAAGGTTACAGGGGGTCGAGCGGCTACACCTTC
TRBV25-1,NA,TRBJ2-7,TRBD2,CASSEFFSGRVGEQYF,TGTGCCAGCAGTGAATTTTTTAGCGGGAGGGTTGGCGAGCAGTACTTC
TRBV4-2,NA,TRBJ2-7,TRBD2,CASSQEGSGSDEQYF,TGTGCCAGCAGCCAAGAGGGAAGCGGGAGCGACGAGCAGTACTTC
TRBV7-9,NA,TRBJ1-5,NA,CASSIGGNQPQHF,TGTGCCAGCAGCATCGGGGGAAATCAGCCCCAGCATTTT
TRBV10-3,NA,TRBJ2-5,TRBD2,CAISEPGLAGSQETQYF,TGTGCCATCAGTGAGCCAGGACTAGCGGGTTCCCAAGAGACCCAGTACTTC
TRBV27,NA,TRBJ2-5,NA,CASWRAGTQTQYF,TGTGCCAGCTGGAGAGCAGGGACACAGACCCAGTACTTC
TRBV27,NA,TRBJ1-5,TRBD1,CASSSLGGIGPQHF,TGTGCCAGCAGTTCATTAGGGGGCATCGGGCCCCAGCATTTT
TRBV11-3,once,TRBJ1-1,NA,CASSPNRGPNTEAFF,TGTGCCAGCAGCCCAAACCGGGGTCCAAACACTGAAGCTTTCTTT
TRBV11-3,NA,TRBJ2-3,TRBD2,CASSLGGEPSTDTQYF,TGTGCCAGCAGCCTGGGAGGGGAACCAAGCACAGATACGCAGTATTTT
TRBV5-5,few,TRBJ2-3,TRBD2,CASSRQSSGRYTDTQYF,TGTGCCAGCAGCCGGCAAAGTAGCGGGAGATACACAGATACGCAGTATTTT
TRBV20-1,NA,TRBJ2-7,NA,CSAFVYEQYF,TGCAGTGCTTTTGTCTACGAGCAGTACTTC
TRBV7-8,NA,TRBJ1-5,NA,CASSLRRVGNQPQHF,TGTGCCAGCAGCTTACGCAGGGTAGGCAATCAGCCCCAGCATTTT
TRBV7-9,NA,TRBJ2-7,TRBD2,CASSLAAGEGYEQYF,TGTGCCAGCAGCTTAGCGGCGGGAGAGGGGTACGAGCAGTACTTC
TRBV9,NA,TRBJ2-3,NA,CASSPRPGGGTSTDTQYF,TGTGCCAGCAGCCCCCGGCCAGGTGGCGGGACTAGCACAGATACGCAGTATTTT
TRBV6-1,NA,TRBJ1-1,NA,CASSEVNRAEAFF,TGTGCCAGCAGTGAAGTAAACAGGGCTGAAGCTTTCTTT
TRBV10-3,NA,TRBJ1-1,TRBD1,CAISAPGGRGNVEAFF,TGTGCCATCAGTGCCCCAGGGGGCAGGGGGAACGTTGAAGCTTTCTTT
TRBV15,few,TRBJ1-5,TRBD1,CATSRGGTGGAQPQHF,TGTGCCACCAGCAGAGGGGGGACAGGAGGGGCTCAGCCCCAGCATTTT
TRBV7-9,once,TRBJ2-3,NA,CASRLLGDSDTQYF,TGTGCCAGCAGGCTGTTGGGGGACTCAGATACGCAGTATTTT
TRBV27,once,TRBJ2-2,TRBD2,CASSSEREGWGGELFF,TGTGCCAGCAGTTCCGAGCGGGAGGGCTGGGGCGGGGAGCTGTTTTTT
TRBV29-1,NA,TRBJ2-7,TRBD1,CSVKTGDSYEQYF,TGCAGCGTTAAGACAGGGGACTCCTACGAGCAGTACTTC
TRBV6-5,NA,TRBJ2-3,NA,CASRRTGTDTQYF,TGTGCCAGCAGGCGGACAGGCACAGATACGCAGTATTTT
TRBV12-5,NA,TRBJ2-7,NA,CASGLYPGRYEQYF,TGTGCTAGTGGTTTGTACCCGGGGAGATACGAGCAGTACTTC
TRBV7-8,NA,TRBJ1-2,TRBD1,CASSFEQGASSYGYTF,TGTGCCAGCAGCTTTGAACAGGGGGCTTCCAGCTATGGCTACACCTTC
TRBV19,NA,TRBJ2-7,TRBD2,CASSIRREGYYEQYF,TGTGCCAGTAGTATACGGCGGGAGGGCTACTACGAGCAGTACTTC
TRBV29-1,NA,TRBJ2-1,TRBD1,CSVAGTGESSYNEQFF,TGCAGCGTTGCGGGGACAGGTGAGAGCTCCTACAATGAGCAGTTCTTC
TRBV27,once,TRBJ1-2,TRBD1,CASSLYWTGGDGYTF,TGTGCCAGCAGTTTATACTGGACAGGGGGCGATGGCTACACCTTC
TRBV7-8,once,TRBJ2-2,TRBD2,CASSLRFGLAANTGELFF,TGTGCCAGCAGCTTAAGGTTTGGACTAGCGGCGAACACCGGGGAGCTGTTTTTT
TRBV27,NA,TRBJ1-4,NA,CASSSRRDGTYVKLFF,TGTGCCAGCAGTTCGAGACGGGATGGAACGTATGTAAAACTGTTTTTT
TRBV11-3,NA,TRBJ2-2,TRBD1,CASSLPEQGSTGELFF,TGTGCCAGCAGCTTACCAGAACAGGGGAGCACCGGGGAGCTGTTTTTT
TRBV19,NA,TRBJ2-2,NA,CASSGEGRGTGELFF,TGTGCCAGTAGTGGAGAGGGCCGGGGCACCGGGGAGCTGTTTTTT
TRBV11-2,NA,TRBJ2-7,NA,CASSFPQQGVHEQYF,TGTGCCAGCAGCTTCCCCCAACAGGGTGTCCACGAGCAGTACTTC
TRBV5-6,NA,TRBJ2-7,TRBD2,CASSLVSGRGEEQYF,TGTGCCAGCAGCTTGGTATCCGGGAGGGGCGAGGAGCAGTACTTC
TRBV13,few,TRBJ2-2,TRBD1,CASTSPQGQGGAGELFF,TGTGCCAGCACCTCCCCTCAGGGACAGGGGGGGGCCGGGGAGCTGTTTTTT
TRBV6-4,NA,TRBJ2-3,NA,CARPAGGGRSTDTQYF,TGTGCCAGACCAGCCGGTGGGGGCAGGAGCACAGATACGCAGTATTTT
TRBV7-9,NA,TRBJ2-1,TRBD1,CASSLGTGVSGEQFF,TGTGCCAGCAGCTTGGGGACAGGGGTAAGCGGTGAGCAGTTCTTC
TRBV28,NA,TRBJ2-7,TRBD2,CASSLETSGSLSSYEQYF,TGTGCCAGCAGTTTAGAGACTAGCGGGAGCCTCAGCTCCTACGAGCAGTACTTC
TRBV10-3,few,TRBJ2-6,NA,CAISDREPGANVLTF,TGTGCCATCAGTGACAGGGAACCGGGGGCCAACGTCCTGACTTTC
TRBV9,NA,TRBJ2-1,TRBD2,CASSLGTSLGNEQFF,TGTGCCAGCAGCCTCGGGACTAGTCTCGGCAATGAGCAGTTCTTC
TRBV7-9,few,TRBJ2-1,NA,CASSPGAGADNEQFF,TGTGCCAGCAGCCCGGGCGCAGGGGCGGACAATGAGCAGTTCTTC
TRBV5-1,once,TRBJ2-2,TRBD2,CASSWGETSGAGELFF,TGCGCCAGCAGCTGGGGGGAGACTAGCGGCGCCGGGGAGCTGTTTTTT
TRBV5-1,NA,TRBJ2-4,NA,CASSPFGGQGNIQYF,TGCGCCAGCAGCCCTTTTGGGGGCCAGGGAAACATTCAGTACTTC
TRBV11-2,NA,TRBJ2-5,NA,CASSLGTEETQYF,TGTGCCAGCAGCTTAGGGACAGAAGAGACCCAGTACTTC